This TCR beta chain comes out of a study of blood T cell repertoires in COVID-19. Whole-study context: The United States, Italy and Spain supplied acute and convalescent COVID-19 samples. PBMCs, B-cell-depleted T cells, or T cells provided the cDNA or gDNA that made up the material.

CDR3 length: 17 residues. CDR1 and CDR2 from the germline V gene are SEHNR and FQNEAQ (reference sequence). Unmatched junction bases numbered 16, after V lost 3 bases and J lost 10 bases. Methods used by the authors: Scientists estimated how many nucleated cells there were by amplifying reference gene primers. TCRdb keeps only in-frame clones here, not all; method: immunoSEQ multiplex PCR. V and J calls and clone size follow that table, whereas D and trimming were derived from the DNA. The table has about 410,000 clones, 80% to 90% seen once; the top ten hold under 1.5%. This TCR was sampled from a woman aged 25-40 years with active or convalescent COVID-19. Material: peripheral blood. This chain connects TRBV7-9 to TRBJ2-1, with TRBD2 matching 9 bases. The chain's CDR3 is CASSFWCGSGSSQEQFF. CDR3 nucleotides: TGTGCCAGCAGCTTTTGGTGTGGTAGCGGGAGCAGTCAGGAGCAGTTCTTC.